Presented here are 2 T cell receptor beta chains from one specimen sequenced in a study of B cell selection in AIRE deficiency (dated by TCRdb to the late 2010s). Conventional CD4 T cells were sorted as CD4+CD127+ cells. Receptors were amplified or captured by the immunoSEQ multiplex PCR assay. In TCRdb, the immuneACCESS table is reduced to in-frame sequences with V and J assigned. These tables do not hold every clone; where another copy was compared, an unresolved V gene accounts for under half, and the others remain unexplained. This sample is represented by about 23,000 clones; 95% to 98% of them were singletons. Clones ranked in the top ten supply 0.17% of the sample. Sequenced: conventional CD4+ T cells sorted from PBMCs. These TCRs come from a human donor with AIRE deficiency.

The CDR3 loop reads CASSSLYEQYF. In DNA form, the CDR3 reads TGTGCCAGCAGCTCACTCTACGAGCAGTACTTC. This chain links TRBV7-3 with TRBJ2-7; D is undetermined. The germline V gene has CDR1 SGHTA and CDR2 FQGTGA. The V end was cut by 4 bases, the J end by 3 bases, with 4 bases between. The CDR3 is 11 residues long.

The gene calls are TRBV10-3 and TRBJ2-3; 7 bases map to TRBD2. Germline V gene lookup returns CDR1 ENHRY and CDR2 SYGVKD. CDR3 size: 17 residues. With 5 bases clipped from V and 0 bases from J, the junction kept 11 bases outside the gene matches. For the CDR3, the DNA is TGTGCCATCAGTATAGCGGGCGTCCAACCAAGCACAGATACGCAGTATTTT. Its protein is CAISIAGVQPSTDTQYF.